This T cell receptor (beta chain) appears in the sequencing data of a study of blood T cell repertoires in COVID-19. For the study at large: COVID-19 samples collected from the United States, Italy and Spain covered acute and convalescent phases.

V shed 4 bases and J shed 5 bases, with 14 bases lying between them. Per the germline V gene, CDR1 is SEHNR and CDR2 is FQNEAQ (reference sequence). The CDR3 covers 14 residues. This clone was found once. Original handling: Estimation of nucleated cell counts was performed using reference gene primer amplification. Method: immunoSEQ multiplex PCR; TCRdb's copy keeps in-frame clones and lacks some. V, J and clone size are taken as reported in that table, and D and trimming were inferred from the DNA itself. The repertoire consists of under 250,000 clones, with approximately 80% occurring once and the leading ten covering about 1.9%.

The rearrangement joins TRBV7-9 to TRBJ2-5; perhaps TRBD2 as D (5 bases). Sequences were obtained from peripheral blood. The source is a man aged 25-45 years who had recovered from COVID-19. CDR3 amino acids: CASSSGGQTETQYF. CDR3 nucleotides: TGTGCCAGCAGCTCCGGAGGCCAGACGGAGACCCAGTACTTC.